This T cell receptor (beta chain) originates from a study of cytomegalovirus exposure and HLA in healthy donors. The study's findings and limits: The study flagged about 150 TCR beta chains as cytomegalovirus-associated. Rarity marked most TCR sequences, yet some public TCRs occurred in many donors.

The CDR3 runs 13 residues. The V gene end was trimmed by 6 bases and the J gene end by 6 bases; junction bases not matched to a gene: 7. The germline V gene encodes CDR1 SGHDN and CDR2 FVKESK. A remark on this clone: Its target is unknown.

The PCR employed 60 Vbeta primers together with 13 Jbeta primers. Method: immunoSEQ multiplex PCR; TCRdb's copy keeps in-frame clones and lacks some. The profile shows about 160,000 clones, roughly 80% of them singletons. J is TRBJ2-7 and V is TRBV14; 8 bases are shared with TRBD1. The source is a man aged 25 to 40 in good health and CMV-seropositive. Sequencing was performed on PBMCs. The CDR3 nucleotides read TGTGCCAGCAGGTTACAGGGGGTAGGCGAGCAGTACTTC. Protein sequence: CASRLQGVGEQYF.